This T cell receptor beta chain was sequenced during a study of T-cell memory formation after mild COVID-19. Whole-study context: The two donors had largely donor-specific TCR clusters.

TCRdb re-called the 5' RACE reads with MiXCR, one entry per CDR3 protein. The sample has 400,000 to 500,000 distinct CDR3 sequences; approximately 20% are singletons. Study-wide findings and caveats: Proof of SARS-CoV-2 specificity was absent for the second-wave clones that crested on day 37. A balance of CD4 and CD8 characterized clones contracting day 15 to 85, whereas later expanders leaned CD4+.

Per germline, CDR1 SGHNT and CDR2 YYREEE (reference sequence). V was trimmed by 4 bases and J by 0 bases, leaving 14 bases between them. The CDR3 has 16 amino acids. For this clonotype: Its antigen is not identified.

The receptor was derived from an adult woman who had mild COVID-19 (a few samples of this study predate the infection). Cell type and time point are not known. The sample was PBMCs or a T cell subset sorted from them (not recorded which). The rearrangement uses TRBV5-4 and TRBJ1-3; D is possibly TRBD1 (5 bases). The CDR3 coding sequence is TGTGCCAGCAGCAGTCGGGACGGGAGCTCTGGAAACACCATATATTTT. This codes for CASSSRDGSSGNTIYF.